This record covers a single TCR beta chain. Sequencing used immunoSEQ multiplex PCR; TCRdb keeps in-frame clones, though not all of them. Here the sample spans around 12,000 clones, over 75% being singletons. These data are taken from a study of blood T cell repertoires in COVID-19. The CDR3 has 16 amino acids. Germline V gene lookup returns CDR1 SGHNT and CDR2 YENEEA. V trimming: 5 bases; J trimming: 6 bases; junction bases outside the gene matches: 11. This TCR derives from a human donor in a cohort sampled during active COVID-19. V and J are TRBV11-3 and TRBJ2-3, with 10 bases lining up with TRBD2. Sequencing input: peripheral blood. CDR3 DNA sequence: TGTGCCAGCAGCCCGCATCTAGCGGGGGTAACGGATACGCAGTATTTT. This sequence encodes CASSPHLAGVTDTQYF.